This TCR beta chain was identified in a study of CD4+ T cells in melanoma. Germline CDR1 SEHNR, CDR2 FQNEAQ (reference sequence). V lost 5 bases, J lost 9 bases, and 19 bases lay in between. This CDR3 is built from 14 residues. Measured with immunoSEQ multiplex PCR; TCRdb has only the in-frame clones, and not every one. The sample has 20,000 to 25,000 clones, more than 65% seen once. Sequenced input: cells from a culture (not recorded whether cultured in vitro). The rearrangement links TRBV7-9 to TRBJ1-1; a possible D gene is TRBD1 (6 bases). The TCR sequence derives from a human donor with melanoma. The CDR3: CASSLSEGGRQAFF. CDR3 nucleotides: TGTGCCAGCAGCCTCTCCGAGGGGGGGCGACAAGCTTTCTTT.